The 5 T cell receptor beta chains in this list originate from one sample, sequenced in a study of blood T cell repertoires in COVID-19 (dated by TCRdb to the early 2020s). Receptor amplification or capture employed the immunoSEQ multiplex PCR assay. TCRdb provides this immuneACCESS table in a form limited to in-frame rearrangements. Some clones are lacking; in checked studies, under half of them reflect an unresolved V gene, and why the rest are absent is not known. Across this sample there are around 30,000 clones, with roughly 90% seen only once. The leading ten clones occupy approximately 8% of the sample. Sequenced: peripheral blood. All receptors derive from a man in his 70s with active or convalescent COVID-19.

This clone was seen only once. V gene TRBV18 combines with J gene TRBJ2-3; D unresolved. This CDR3 is built from 15 residues. Germline CDR1 KGHSH, CDR2 LQKENI. Trimming pared 2 bases from V and 2 bases from J, leaving 11 bases between. The CDR3 loop reads CASSPKHANTDTQYF. In DNA, the CDR3 is TGTGCCAGCTCACCAAAACATGCAAACACAGATACGCAGTATTTT.

V usage is TRBV9 and J usage is TRBJ1-6, with TRBD1 as a possible D gene (6 bases). The length of the CDR3 is 15 residues. The V gene lost 3 bases and the J gene lost 7 bases, with 14 bases spanning the gap. The germline gives CDR1 SGDLS, CDR2 YYNGEE. CDR3 in amino acids: CASSGAGTQNSPLHF. The CDR3, as DNA: TGTGCCAGCAGCGGAGCCGGGACACAAAATTCACCCCTCCACTTT. Filled out from reference TRBV9 and TRBJ1-6, the complete variable domain reads DSGVTQTPKHLITATGQRVTLRCSPRSGDLSVYWYQQSLDQGLQFLIQYYNGEERAKGNILERFSAQQFPDLHSELNLSSLELGDSALYFCASSGAGTQNSPLHFGNGTRLTVT.

The V and J genes are TRBV5-8 and TRBJ1-6, with 11 bases that match TRBD1. V lost 5 bases, J lost 10 bases, and 5 bases stayed unmatched. Germline CDR1 and CDR2: SGHTS and YDEGEE. The CDR3 spans 14 residues. The CDR3 reads CASRSGTGGSPLHF. CDR3 nucleotide sequence: TGTGCCAGCAGATCCGGGACAGGGGGATCACCCCTCCACTTT.

The chain has TRBV5-1 and TRBJ2-3; possibly TRBD2 for D (6 bases). Germline values: CDR1 SGHRS, CDR2 YFSETQ. V gave up 7 bases and J gave up 4 bases, with 16 bases separating them. This CDR3 is 14 amino acids long. The CDR3 loop reads CASRGTLTSDTQYF. DNA of the CDR3: TGCGCCAGCCGCGGGACTCTGACGTCAGATACGCAGTATTTT.

This rearrangement joins TRBV7-2 to TRBJ2-1, with TRBD1 identical over 11 bases. V shed 5 bases, J shed 7 bases, and the junction held 4 bases outside the gene matches. The CDR3 covers 14 residues. Looked up from germline, CDR1 is SGHTA and CDR2 is FQGNSA. CDR3 DNA sequence: TGTGCCAGCAGCCCGGGGACAGGGGGAAATGAGCAGTTCTTC. Amino acids: CASSPGTGGNEQFF.